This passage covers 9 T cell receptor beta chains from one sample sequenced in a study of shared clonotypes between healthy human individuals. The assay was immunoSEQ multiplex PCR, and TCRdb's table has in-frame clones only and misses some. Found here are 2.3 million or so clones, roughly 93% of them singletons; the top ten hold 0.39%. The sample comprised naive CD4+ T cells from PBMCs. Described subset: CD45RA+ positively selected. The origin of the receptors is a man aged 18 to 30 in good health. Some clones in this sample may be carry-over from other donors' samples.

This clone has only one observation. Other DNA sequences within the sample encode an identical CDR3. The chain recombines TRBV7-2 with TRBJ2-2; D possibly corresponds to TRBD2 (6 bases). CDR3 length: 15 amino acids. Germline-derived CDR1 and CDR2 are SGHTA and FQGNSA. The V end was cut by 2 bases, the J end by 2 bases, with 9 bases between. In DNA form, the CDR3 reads TGTGCCAGCAGCTTAAGGGGACTCAACACCGGGGAGCTGTTTTTT. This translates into CASSLRGLNTGELFF.

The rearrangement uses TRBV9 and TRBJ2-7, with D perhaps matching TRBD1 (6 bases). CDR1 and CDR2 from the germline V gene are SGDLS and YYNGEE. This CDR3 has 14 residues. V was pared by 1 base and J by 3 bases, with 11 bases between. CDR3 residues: CASSVTLDSYEQYF. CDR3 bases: TGTGCCAGCAGCGTAACTCTGGACAGCTACGAGCAGTACTTC.

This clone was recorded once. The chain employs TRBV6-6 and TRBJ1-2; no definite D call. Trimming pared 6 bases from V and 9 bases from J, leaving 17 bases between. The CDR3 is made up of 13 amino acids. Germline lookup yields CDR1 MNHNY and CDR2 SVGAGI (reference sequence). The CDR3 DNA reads TGTGCCAGCAGCCCCCCCGGGGAGGGAAGCTACACCTTC. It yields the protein CASSPPGEGSYTF.

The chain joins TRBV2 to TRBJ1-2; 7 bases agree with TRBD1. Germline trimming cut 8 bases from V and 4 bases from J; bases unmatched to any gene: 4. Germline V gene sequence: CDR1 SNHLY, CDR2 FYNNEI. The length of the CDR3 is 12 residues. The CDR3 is CASHGTAYGYTF. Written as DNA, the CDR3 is TGTGCCAGCCACGGGACAGCCTATGGCTACACCTTC.

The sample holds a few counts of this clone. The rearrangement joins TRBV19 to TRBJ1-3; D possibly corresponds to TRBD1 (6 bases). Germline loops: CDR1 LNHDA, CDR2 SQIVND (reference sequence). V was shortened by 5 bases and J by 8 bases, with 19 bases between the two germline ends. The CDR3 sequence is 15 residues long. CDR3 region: CASSPEDGRGDTIYF. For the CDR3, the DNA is TGTGCCAGTAGTCCTGAGGATGGCAGGGGTGACACCATATATTTT.

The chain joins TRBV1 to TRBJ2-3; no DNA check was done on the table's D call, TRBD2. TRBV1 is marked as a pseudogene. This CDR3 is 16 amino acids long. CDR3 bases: TGCACCAGCAGCCAAGATTGGCGGGAGGGGGTAGATACGCAGTATTTT. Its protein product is CTSSQDWREGVDTQYF.

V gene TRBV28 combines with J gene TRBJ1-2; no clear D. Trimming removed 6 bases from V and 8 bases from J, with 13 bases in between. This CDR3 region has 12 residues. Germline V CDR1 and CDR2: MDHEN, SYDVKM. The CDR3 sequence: CASRRRGGGYTF. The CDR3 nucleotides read TGTGCCAGCAGAAGACGGGGTGGGGGCTACACCTTC.

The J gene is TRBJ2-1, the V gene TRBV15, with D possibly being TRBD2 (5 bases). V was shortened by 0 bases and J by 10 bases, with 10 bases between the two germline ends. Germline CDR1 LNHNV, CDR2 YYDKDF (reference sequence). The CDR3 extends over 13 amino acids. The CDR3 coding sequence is TGTGCCACCAGCAGAGAGGGGAGAGGGGAGCAGTTCTTC. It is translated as CATSREGRGEQFF.

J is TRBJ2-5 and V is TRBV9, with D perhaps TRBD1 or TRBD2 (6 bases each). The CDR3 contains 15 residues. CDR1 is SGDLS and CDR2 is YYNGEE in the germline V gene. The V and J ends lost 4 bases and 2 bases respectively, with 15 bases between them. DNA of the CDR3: TGTGCCAGCAGCCGCGGAGAGGGGGGTCAAGAGACCCAGTACTTC. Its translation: CASSRGEGGQETQYF.